This TCR beta chain derives from a study of response to subunit inactivated influenza vaccine. TCRdb re-derived calls from the RT-PCR reads in MiXCR, one entry per CDR3 protein. Of about 300,000 distinct CDR3 sequences in the sample, 20% to 25% were seen once. This clonotype was picked up many times. The V gene lost 3 bases and the J gene lost 3 bases, with 14 bases spanning the gap. The germline CDR1 and CDR2 sequences are SQVTM and ANQGSEA. There are 14 residues in the CDR3. Sample: PBMCs from blood, taken around 22 months after vaccination. The chain has TRBV29-1 and TRBJ1-1, with D perhaps matching TRBD1 (5 bases). This receptor was taken from a man aged 45-69 years who received an inactivated influenza vaccine. CDR3 DNA sequence: TGCAGCGTTGATGTGAGGGGAGGGGACACTGAAGCTTTCTTT. Amino acid sequence: CSVDVRGGDTEAFF.